Listed here are 12 T cell receptor beta chains from one sample, sequenced in a study of beta chain features in type 1 diabetes. Expressed TCRB transcripts were sequenced after all isolated RNA was converted to cDNA. Assay used: immunoSEQ multiplex PCR; TCRdb lists only in-frame clones, some missing. The data hold a few hundred thousand clones, with roughly 10% observed a single time. The sequenced material came from central memory CD4+ T cells from blood. The receptors originated from a man between 18 and 29 years old in good health.

This rearrangement joins TRBV29-1 to TRBJ2-2, with D maybe TRBD2 (5 bases). This CDR3 contains 13 residues. V was clipped by 6 bases and J by 5 bases, with 13 bases between them. Germline CDR1 SQVTM, CDR2 ANQGSEA. The CDR3 DNA sequence: TGCAGCGTCGCTCAAACGGGGACCGGGGAGCTGTTTTTT. It translates to CSVAQTGTGELFF.

This clone was seen a few times. The chain is built from TRBV4-1 and TRBJ2-1, with TRBD2 matching over 9 bases. Germline CDR1 is MGHRA and CDR2 is YSYEKL. Trimming cost V 0 bases and J 10 bases; bases outside gene matches: 4. The CDR3 extends over 14 amino acids. In DNA, the CDR3 is TGCGCCAGCAGCCAAGATCGAAGCGGGAGGGAGCAGTTCTTC. Translated: CASSQDRSGREQFF.

This chain uses TRBV14 with TRBJ2-2; TRBD1 might be the D (6 bases). V was cut by 1 base and J by 0 bases, with 9 bases left in between. The CDR3 runs to 16 residues. Germline values: CDR1 SGHDN, CDR2 FVKESK. CDR3 nucleotide sequence: TGTGCCAGCAGCCAAGTAAGGACAGCGAACACCGGGGAGCTGTTTTTT. Translating gives CASSQVRTANTGELFF.

V usage is TRBV5-1 and J usage is TRBJ2-2; TRBD2 matches 12 bases. From germline, CDR1 is SGHRS and CDR2 YFSETQ. CDR3 length: 15 residues. The junction had 2 bases not matched to a gene; V was cut back by 3 bases and J by 5 bases. CDR3 sequence reads: CASSWTSGITGELFF. In nucleotides, the CDR3 is TGCGCCAGCAGCTGGACTAGCGGGATTACCGGGGAGCTGTTTTTT.

This clone was seen a few times. This chain uses TRBV19 with TRBJ2-7, with 7 bases aligning to TRBD1. V lost 10 bases to trimming and J lost 0 bases; unmatched junction nucleotides: 6. CDR3 size: 13 residues. The V gene's germline CDR1 is LNHDA and CDR2 SQIVND (reference sequence). The CDR3 coding sequence is TGTGCCACCAAACAGGGGTCCTCCTACGAGCAGTACTTC. This translates into CATKQGSSYEQYF.

The chain has TRBV10-3 and TRBJ2-7, with 7 bases fitting TRBD1. V shed 10 bases and J 2 bases; nucleotides not matched to a gene: 14. The CDR3 is 15 residues long. Germline V CDR1 and CDR2: ENHRY, SYGVKD. DNA of the CDR3: TGTGCCAGCAGCCGACCGGGACAGCAAGCCTACGAGCAGTACTTC. It encodes CASSRPGQQAYEQYF.

The V and J genes are TRBV7-9 and TRBJ2-2; 9 nucleotides line up with TRBD1. The trim removed 6 bases at V and 6 bases at J, leaving 8 bases unmatched. The germline V gene has CDR1 SEHNR and CDR2 FQNEAQ (reference sequence). There are 15 residues in the CDR3. The CDR3 bases are TGTGCCAGCAGTTCCGGGACAGGGTTACCCGGGGAGCTGTTTTTT. Its protein product is CASSSGTGLPGELFF.

This clone has more than one count but fewer than ten. V usage is TRBV2 and J usage is TRBJ1-3; 9 positions agree with TRBD1. This CDR3 spans 16 amino acids. Trimming cost V 6 bases and J 0 bases; bases outside gene matches: 6. Per the germline V gene, CDR1 is SNHLY and CDR2 is FYNNEI. The CDR3 loop is CASSVDRGNSGNTIYF. DNA of the CDR3: TGTGCCAGCAGCGTGGACAGGGGAAACTCTGGAAACACCATATATTTT.

This sequence joins TRBV5-1 and TRBJ1-1; 7 bases fit TRBD1. This CDR3 is built from 14 residues. Germline V gene sequence: CDR1 SGHRS, CDR2 YFSETQ. Germline trimming cut 5 bases from V and 6 bases from J; bases unmatched to any gene: 10. This CDR3 reads CASRSIAGGPEAFF. The CDR3 coding sequence is TGCGCCAGCAGATCTATCGCAGGGGGTCCTGAAGCTTTCTTT. The complete variable domain, with remaining parts taken from reference TRBV5-1 and TRBJ1-1, reads KAGVTQTPRYLIKTRGQQVTLSCSPISGHRSVSWYQQTPGQGLQFLFEYFSETQRNKGNFPGRFSGRQFSNSRSEMNVSTLELGDSALYLCASRSIAGGPEAFFGQGTRLTVV.

The chain links TRBV7-2 to TRBJ2-1; D is possibly TRBD2 (6 bases). Germline V CDR1 and CDR2: SGHTA, FQGNSA. This CDR3 contains 13 residues. The V end lost 2 bases, the J end lost 9 bases, and 11 bases lay between the germline ends. The CDR3 region is CASSLRRESEQFF. CDR3 coding DNA: TGTGCCAGCAGCTTAAGGAGGGAGTCTGAGCAGTTCTTC.

This clone appeared a few times. A read error may explain this, as a much larger clone is one base away. The V and J genes are TRBV7-7 and TRBJ1-1, with D possibly being TRBD1 (5 bases). This CDR3 is 13 amino acids long. In germline, CDR1 is SSHAT, CDR2 FNYEAQ (reference sequence). The CDR3 region has the DNA TGTGCTAGCAGCCGACAGTATAACACTGAAGCTTTCTTT. It codes for CASSRQYNTEAFF.

The rearrangement joins TRBV11-2 to TRBJ2-7; D possibly corresponds to TRBD2 (6 bases). Germline V gene sequence: CDR1 SGHAT, CDR2 FQNNGV. The CDR3 covers 18 residues. The V and J ends lost 5 bases and 0 bases respectively, with 23 bases between them. In DNA, the CDR3 is TGTGCCAGCAGCCCAATCAGGAGGTCGGGGGAAAGCTCCTACGAGCAGTACTTC. Amino acid sequence: CASSPIRRSGESSYEQYF.